This T cell receptor (beta chain) was retrieved from a study of OX40 agonist ivuxolimab in advanced cancers. Study-wide background: Age averaged 60 years (range roughly 23 to 90), and 70% to 85% were male.

Trimming cost V 0 bases and J 4 bases, with 4 bases left between them. This CDR3 contains 12 residues. CDR1 is SGHDT, CDR2 YYEEEE, per germline. About this clone itself: Its antigen is as yet unknown.

Study-wide results and caveats: Certain nonresponders likewise exhibited a low normalized T-cell clonal expansion.

Method: immunoSEQ multiplex PCR; TCRdb's copy keeps in-frame clones and lacks some. The sample carries more than 20,000 clones, less than 90% recorded once. This clonotype originated in an adult with an advanced solid tumor such as melanoma, head and neck, liver or kidney cancer. This chain connects TRBV5-6 to TRBJ1-1; the D is unclear. The sequences come from CD4+ or CD8+ T cells sorted from blood, collected in a trial of the OX40 agonist ivuxolimab. CDR3 DNA: TGTGCCAGCAGCTTGGATGTCACTGAAGCTTTCTTT. It translates to CASSLDVTEAFF.